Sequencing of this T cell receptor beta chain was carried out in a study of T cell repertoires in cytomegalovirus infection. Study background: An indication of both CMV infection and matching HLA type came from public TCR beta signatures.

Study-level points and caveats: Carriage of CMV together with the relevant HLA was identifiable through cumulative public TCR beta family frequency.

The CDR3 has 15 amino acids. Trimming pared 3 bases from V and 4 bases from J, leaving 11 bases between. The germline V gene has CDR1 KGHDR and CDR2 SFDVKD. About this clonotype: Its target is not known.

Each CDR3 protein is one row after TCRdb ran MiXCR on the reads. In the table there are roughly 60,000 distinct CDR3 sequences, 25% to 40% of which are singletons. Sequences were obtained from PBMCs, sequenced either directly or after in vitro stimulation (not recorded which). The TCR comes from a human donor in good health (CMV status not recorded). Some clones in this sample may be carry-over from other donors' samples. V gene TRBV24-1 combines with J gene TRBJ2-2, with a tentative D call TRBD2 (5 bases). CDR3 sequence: CATSDTGRATGELFF. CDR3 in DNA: TGTGCCACCAGTGATACCGGGCGGGCCACCGGGGAGCTGTTTTTT.